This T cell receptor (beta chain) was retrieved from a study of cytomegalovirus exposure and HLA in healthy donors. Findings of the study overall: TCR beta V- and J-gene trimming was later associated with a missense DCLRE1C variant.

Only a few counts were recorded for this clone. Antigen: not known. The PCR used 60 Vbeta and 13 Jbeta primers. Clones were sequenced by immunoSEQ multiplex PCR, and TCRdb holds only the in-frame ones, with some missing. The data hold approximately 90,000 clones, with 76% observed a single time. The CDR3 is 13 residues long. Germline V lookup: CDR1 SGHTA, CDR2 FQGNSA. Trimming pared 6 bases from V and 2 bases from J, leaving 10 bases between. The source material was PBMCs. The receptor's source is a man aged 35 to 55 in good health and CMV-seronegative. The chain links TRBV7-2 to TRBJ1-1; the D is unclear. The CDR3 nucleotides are TGTGCCAGCAGATTCCAGATAAACACTGAAGCTTTCTTT. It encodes CASRFQINTEAFF.